Below, 10 T cell receptor beta chains from the same sample are listed, as sequenced in a study of blood T cell repertoires in COVID-19. Clones were sequenced by immunoSEQ multiplex PCR, and TCRdb holds only the in-frame ones, with some missing. The sample records about 41,000 clones, about 90% being singletons. Material: peripheral blood. These receptors all stem from a man aged 55 to 70 with acute or convalescent COVID-19.

The J gene is TRBJ1-4, the V gene TRBV7-2, with D unresolved. CDR3 length equals 16 residues. V gave up 0 bases and J gave up 0 bases, with 8 bases separating them. Germline-derived CDR1 and CDR2 are SGHTA and FQGNSA. The CDR3 region has the DNA TGTGCCAGCAGCTTAGCAGCGGGAGCAACTAATGAAAAACTGTTTTTT. The encoded protein is CASSLAAGATNEKLFF.

The CDR3 sequence is CASSQERSVYGYTF. The CDR3 DNA reads as TGCGCCAGCAGCCAAGAGAGGTCAGTCTATGGCTACACCTTC. The chain uses TRBV4-3 and TRBJ1-2; D gene ambiguous. Trimming cost V 0 bases and J 4 bases, with 9 bases left between them. Germline V gene lookup returns CDR1 LGHNA and CDR2 YSLEER. The CDR3 has 14 residues.

The chain combines TRBV15 with TRBJ1-6; perhaps TRBD1 as D (6 bases). Trimming removed 3 bases from V and 6 bases from J, with 18 bases in between. Germline V gene lookup returns CDR1 LNHNV and CDR2 YYDKDF (reference sequence). The CDR3 sequence is 17 residues long. The CDR3 bases are TGTGCCACCAGCAGCAACACAGGGCTGGGGGTTAATTCACCCCTCCACTTT. This encodes CATSSNTGLGVNSPLHF.

This clone came up once. The chain recombines TRBV6-2 or TRBV6-3 with TRBJ1-5; 8 bases agree with TRBD1. Germline-derived CDR1 and CDR2 are MNHEY and SVGEGT. V was clipped by 10 bases and J by 2 bases; unmatched bases: 13. This CDR3 has 16 residues. CDR3 protein: CATTPTGGSGNQPQHF. CDR3 DNA: TGTGCCACCACCCCAACAGGGGGATCGGGCAATCAGCCCCAGCATTTT.

The chain links TRBV13 to TRBJ1-1; TRBD1 is a possible D gene (5 bases). Between the trimmed V and J ends, which lost 4 bases and 0 bases, there was a span of 15 bases. CDR1 is PRHDT, CDR2 FYEKMQ, per germline (reference sequence). This CDR3 contains 16 residues. CDR3 region: CASSSVGGGMNTEAFF. The CDR3 coding sequence is TGTGCCAGCAGCTCCGTGGGGGGAGGAATGAACACTGAAGCTTTCTTT.

V is TRBV5-6 and J is TRBJ2-5; tentatively, D is TRBD2 (6 bases). This CDR3 contains 13 residues. Trimming removed 0 bases at V and 5 bases at J, with 8 bases between. CDR1 and CDR2 from the germline V gene are SGHDT and YYEEEE. The DNA for the CDR3 is TGTGCCAGCAGCTTGGTAGGGAGGGAGACCCAGTACTTC. This codes for CASSLVGRETQYF.

The gene calls are TRBV9 and TRBJ1-2; D is unresolved. Between the trimmed V and J ends, which lost 4 bases and 8 bases, there was a span of 24 bases. Germline loops: CDR1 SGDLS, CDR2 YYNGEE. The CDR3 spans 16 residues. CDR3 region: CASSPRTGDTMEGYTF. DNA for the CDR3: TGTGCCAGCAGCCCTCGGACGGGAGATACTATGGAAGGCTACACCTTC.

V and J are TRBV11-2 and TRBJ1-6; D gene ambiguous. CDR1 and CDR2 from the germline V gene are SGHAT and FQNNGV. Trimming took off 2 bases at V and 0 bases at J, with 11 bases between the two ends. The CDR3 is made up of 17 amino acids. CDR3 DNA: TGTGCCAGCAGCTTAAGAGTTAGGAGCTCCTATAATTCACCCCTCCACTTT. Protein sequence: CASSLRVRSSYNSPLHF. The whole variable domain, filled in from reference TRBV11-2 and TRBJ1-6, reads EAGVAQSPRYKIIEKRQSVAFWCNPISGHATLYWYQQILGQGPKLLIQFQNNGVVDDSQLPKDRFSAERLKGVDSTLKIQPAKLEDSAVYLCASSLRVRSSYNSPLHFGNGTRLTVT.

The rearrangement links TRBV6-5 to TRBJ2-1, with a possible D match to TRBD1 (5 bases). The germline CDR1 and CDR2 sequences are MNHEY and SVGAGI. The CDR3 spans 15 residues. Trimming took 2 bases from V and 4 from J, leaving 12 bases between them. CDR3 residues: CASSYLRDRYNEQFF. The CDR3 coding sequence is TGTGCCAGCAGTTACCTGCGTGACAGATACAATGAGCAGTTCTTC.

The rearrangement links TRBV15 to TRBJ1-1; D is unclear. V shed 1 base and J shed 2 bases, with 8 bases lying between them. Per the germline V gene, CDR1 is LNHNV and CDR2 is YYDKDF (reference sequence). The CDR3 contains 14 residues. CDR3 in DNA: TGTGCCACCAGCAGAGGAGGGATCAACACTGAAGCTTTCTTT. Translation gives CATSRGGINTEAFF.